The 19 T cell receptor beta chains listed next were all sequenced from one sample in a study of blood T cell repertoires in COVID-19. TCRdb's copy holds only in-frame clones and misses some; the assay was immunoSEQ multiplex PCR. The profile covers some 210,000 clones, with 80% appearing a single time and approximately 4.3% taken by the ten largest. The material sequenced was PBMCs or T cells enriched from blood (not recorded which). These receptors were obtained from a man aged 25 to 40 with acute COVID-19.

About this clone: This same CDR3 is encoded by further DNA sequences in the sample. V usage is TRBV30 and J usage is TRBJ1-1; D remains ambiguous. The CDR3 consists of 13 residues. Trimming pared 0 bases from V and 1 base from J, leaving 6 bases between. From germline, CDR1 is GTSNPN and CDR2 SVGIG (reference sequence). CDR3 coding DNA: TGTGCCTGGAGTGTGAACAGGAACACTGAAGCTTTCTTT. It codes for CAWSVNRNTEAFF.

The chain carries TRBV29-1 and TRBJ2-1; 9 bases agree with TRBD1. V was clipped by 1 base and J by 9 bases; unmatched bases: 7. The CDR3 extends over 14 amino acids. From germline, CDR1 is SQVTM and CDR2 ANQGSEA. As DNA, the CDR3 is TGCAGCGTTGAAGCGGGGACAGGGATGAGTGAGCAGTTCTTC. Its protein product is CSVEAGTGMSEQFF.

J is TRBJ1-1 and V is TRBV30, with 10 bases aligning to TRBD1. V was pared by 1 base and J by 4 bases, with 0 bases of the junction left unmatched. This CDR3 comprises 13 residues. Germline V gene sequence: CDR1 GTSNPN, CDR2 SVGIG (reference sequence). CDR3 region: CAWSGQGATEAFF. The CDR3 DNA is TGTGCCTGGAGTGGACAGGGGGCCACTGAAGCTTTCTTT.

Of note for this clone: Other DNA variants within this sample encode the same CDR3. The chain recombines TRBV24-1 with TRBJ2-6; D possibly corresponds to TRBD2 (6 bases). Trimming removed 3 bases at V and 2 bases at J, with 19 bases between. Germline V gene sequence: CDR1 KGHDR, CDR2 SFDVKD. The CDR3 has 19 amino acids. CDR3 DNA: TGTGCCACCAGTGATGGAGGGATCGGTATGAGGCCTGGGGCCAACGTCCTGACTTTC. Protein: CATSDGGIGMRPGANVLTF.

The chain joins TRBV28 to TRBJ1-2, with D unresolved. With 3 bases removed from V and 4 bases from J, the gap between germline ends came to 12 bases. Germline loops: CDR1 MDHEN, CDR2 SYDVKM. The CDR3 is 14 amino acids. This CDR3 is CASSLGRRVYGYTF. For the CDR3, the DNA is TGTGCCAGCAGTTTGGGCAGGCGGGTCTATGGCTACACCTTC.

The chain combines TRBV10-1 with TRBJ2-1; D remains unclear. V was cut by 4 bases and J by 7 bases, with 8 bases left in between. CDR3 size: 12 residues. CDR1 is WNHNN and CDR2 is SYGVQD in the germline V gene (reference sequence). Here the CDR3 DNA reads TGCGCCAGCAGTGGAGCCCCTAATGAGCAGTTCTTC. Translation: CASSGAPNEQFF.

V is TRBV6-5 and J is TRBJ1-1; possibly TRBD1 for D (6 bases). The CDR3 runs 13 residues. Trimming removed 10 bases at V and 0 bases at J, with 12 bases between. CDR1 MNHEY and CDR2 SVGAGI come from the germline V gene. The CDR3 DNA reads TGTGCCACATTCGGGACACTGAACACTGAAGCTTTCTTT. This translates into CATFGTLNTEAFF.

The genes are TRBV7-9 and TRBJ2-7; 8 nucleotides align to TRBD1. The V and J ends lost 5 bases and 4 bases, in that order; junction bases with no gene match: 19. Germline CDR1 SEHNR, CDR2 FQNEAQ (reference sequence). The CDR3 loop spans 18 amino acids. The CDR3 DNA sequence: TGTGCCAGCAGCCATCCGGGTTCTAGACAGGGGATTGTTTACGAGCAGTACTTC. This codes for CASSHPGSRQGIVYEQYF.

This clone was seen a few times. The chain joins TRBV2 to TRBJ1-2, with 9 bases matching TRBD1. The CDR3 covers 14 residues. J gave up 4 bases and V 7 bases, and 7 bases lay outside the gene matches. Looked up from germline, CDR1 is SNHLY and CDR2 is FYNNEI. Written as DNA, the CDR3 is TGTGCCAGCACAAGACAGGGGGTAGGCTATGGCTACACCTTC. Translating gives CASTRQGVGYGYTF.

This sequence joins TRBV4-1 and TRBJ1-6; no clear D. This CDR3 is 17 amino acids long. V was clipped by 5 bases and J by 10 bases, with 24 bases between them. Germline loops: CDR1 MGHRA, CDR2 YSYEKL. Here the CDR3 reads CASSYALIHTIESPLHF. The CDR3 DNA reads as TGCGCCAGCAGCTACGCACTCATCCATACCATTGAGTCACCCCTCCACTTT.

The chain is built from TRBV4-1 and TRBJ2-1; 10 nucleotides align to TRBD1. CDR1 and CDR2 (germline): MGHRA, YSYEKL. Trimming removed 1 base from V and 9 bases from J; junction bases left unmatched: 9. The CDR3 runs 16 residues. The CDR3: CASSQGRDRGFGEQFF. The CDR3 DNA is TGCGCCAGCAGCCAAGGCCGGGACAGGGGATTTGGTGAGCAGTTCTTC.

This sequence joins TRBV12-2 and TRBJ2-7; TRBD1 is taken as the D call from the table, unchecked against the DNA. TRBV12-2 is a known pseudogene. This CDR3 contains 18 residues. The CDR3 sequence is CASRLVYPGQGPGYEQYF. DNA of the CDR3: TGTGCAAGTCGCTTAGTGTATCCGGGACAGGGGCCTGGCTACGAGCAGTACTTC.

This clone was counted only a few times. The chain employs TRBV5-1 and TRBJ2-5, with D tentatively TRBD2 (5 bases). The length of the CDR3 is 13 residues. The V gene lost 1 base and the J gene lost 5 bases, with 9 bases spanning the gap. Germline V CDR1 and CDR2: SGHRS, YFSETQ. The CDR3 coding sequence is TGCGCCAGCAGCTTGAGAGGGTGGGAGACCCAGTACTTC. Encoded protein: CASSLRGWETQYF.

As regards this clone: One end of the junction does not line up with germline, which may come from a read error. The rearrangement links TRBV6-6 to TRBJ1-4; the D gene is possibly TRBD1 (6 bases). Germline lookup yields CDR1 MNHNY and CDR2 SVGAGI (reference sequence). CDR3 size: 15 residues. This CDR3 reads CASSYSIIRGEGRIF. The CDR3, as DNA: TGTGCCAGCAGTTACTCGATAATCAGGGGCGAAGGTCGGATTTTT.

The rearrangement links TRBV11-2 to TRBJ2-7, with TRBD1 matching 9 bases. The CDR3 is made up of 16 amino acids. Germline trimming cut 3 bases from V and 2 bases from J; bases unmatched to any gene: 8. Germline V gene sequence: CDR1 SGHAT, CDR2 FQNNGV. The CDR3 protein is CASSFSRTGVPYEQYF. CDR3 in DNA: TGTGCCAGCAGCTTTTCCAGGACAGGGGTCCCCTACGAGCAGTACTTC. The variable domain in full, completed from reference TRBV11-2 and TRBJ2-7, reads EAGVAQSPRYKIIEKRQSVAFWCNPISGHATLYWYQQILGQGPKLLIQFQNNGVVDDSQLPKDRFSAERLKGVDSTLKIQPAKLEDSAVYLCASSFSRTGVPYEQYFGPGTRLTVT.

The chain joins TRBV21-1 to TRBJ1-1. TRBV21-1 is given as a pseudogene. The CDR3 runs 13 residues. The CDR3 spells CASSSRGDTEAFF. CDR3 DNA sequence: TGTGCCAGCAGCAGCCGGGGGGACACTGAAGCTTTCTTT.

This clone has just a few counts. This chain links TRBV6-1 with TRBJ1-5, with a weak D call TRBD1 (5 bases). Germline V gene data show CDR1 as MNHNS and CDR2 as SASEGT. The CDR3 contains 15 residues. V was clipped by 0 bases and J by 3 bases, with 9 bases between them. CDR3 nucleotides: TGTGCCAGCAGTGAAGCGGGGGGGTTCAATCAGCCCCAGCATTTT. It codes for CASSEAGGFNQPQHF.

On this clone: The sample holds other DNA sequences that translate to the same CDR3. The rearrangement links TRBV6-5 to TRBJ1-1, with 7 bases matching TRBD1. The CDR3 length is 13 residues. CDR1 is MNHEY and CDR2 is SVGAGI in the germline V gene. Trimming cost V 9 bases and J 6 bases; bases outside gene matches: 10. The CDR3 loop reads CASRDPTGPEAFF. The CDR3 DNA reads as TGTGCCAGTCGAGACCCGACAGGGCCTGAAGCTTTCTTT.

The V call is TRBV7-3, the J call TRBJ2-2, with D perhaps TRBD1 (5 bases). CDR3 length: 16 amino acids. Trimming took 4 bases from V and 5 from J, leaving 17 bases between them. Germline V gives CDR1 SGHTA, CDR2 FQGTGA. The CDR3 region is CASSSRSVRGTGELFF. Here the CDR3 DNA reads TGTGCCAGCAGCTCTCGAAGTGTAAGGGGAACCGGGGAGCTGTTTTTT.